Listed below are T cell receptor beta chains from one sample, sequenced in a study of cytomegalovirus exposure and HLA in healthy donors. The repertoire was sequenced with immunoSEQ multiplex PCR; TCRdb's copy has only in-frame clones and lacks some. This table holds approximately 180,000 clones, approximately 86% found once. The sample taken for sequencing was PBMCs. Receptors originate from a woman under 30 in good health and CMV-seronegative. Each CDR3 is given with its conserved first and last residue. D genes are given only for firm matches.

TRBJ2-1	TRBV4-2	.	TGTGCCAGCAGCCAGGTGGACAGAAGAGATGAGCAGTTCTTC	CASSQVDRRDEQFF
TRBJ2-7	TRBV27	.	TGTGCCAGCAGTTTAAGGGGCGTGAGCTCCTACGAGCAGTACTTC	CASSLRGVSSYEQYF
TRBJ1-1	TRBV5-6	TRBD1	TGTGCCAGCAACGGACAGGGTATGAACACTGAAGCTTTCTTT	CASNGQGMNTEAFF
TRBJ1-1	TRBV7-9	.	TGTGCCAGCAGCTTCCAGGGGCAGGGCACTGAAGCTTTCTTT	CASSFQGQGTEAFF
TRBJ2-7	TRBV7-9	TRBD2	TGTGCCAGCAGCCAACTAGCGGGAGGGCCGAACGAGCAGTACTTC	CASSQLAGGPNEQYF
TRBJ1-4	TRBV5-4	.	TGTGCCAGCAGCAAACAGGGAGTTGAAAAACTGTTTTTT	CASSKQGVEKLFF
TRBJ2-3	TRBV9	TRBD1	TGTGCCAGCAGCGTACGGACAGGGACTAGCACAGATACGCAGTATTTT	CASSVRTGTSTDTQYF
TRBJ1-2	TRBV7-9	.	TGTGCCAGCAGCTCACCGGACAGACCAAACTATGGCTACACCTTC	CASSSPDRPNYGYTF
TRBJ2-5	TRBV6-5	TRBD2	TGTGCCAGCAGTTACTCCCCTAGCGGGAACCAAGAGACCCAGTACTTC	CASSYSPSGNQETQYF
TRBJ2-2	TRBV13	TRBD2	TGTGCCAGCAGCCCGCGGGCGGGGGGGGCCGGGGAGCTGTTTTTT	CASSPRAGGAGELFF
TRBJ2-7	TRBV11-2	.	TGTGCCAGCAGTATTCACCCGGGACATAAGTCCTACGAGCAGTACTTC	CASSIHPGHKSYEQYF